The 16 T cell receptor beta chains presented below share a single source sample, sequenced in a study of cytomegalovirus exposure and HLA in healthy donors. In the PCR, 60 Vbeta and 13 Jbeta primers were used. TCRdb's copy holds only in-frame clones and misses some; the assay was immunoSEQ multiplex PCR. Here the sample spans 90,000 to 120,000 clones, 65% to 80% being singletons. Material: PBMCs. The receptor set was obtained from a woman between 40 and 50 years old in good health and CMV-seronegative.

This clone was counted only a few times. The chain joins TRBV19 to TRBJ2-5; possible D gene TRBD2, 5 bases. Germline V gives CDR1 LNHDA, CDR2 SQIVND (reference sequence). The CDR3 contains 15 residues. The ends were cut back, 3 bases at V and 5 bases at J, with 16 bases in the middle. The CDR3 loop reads CASSMMTGIFETQYF. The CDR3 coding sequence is TGTGCCAGTAGTATGATGACGGGGATATTTGAGACCCAGTACTTC.

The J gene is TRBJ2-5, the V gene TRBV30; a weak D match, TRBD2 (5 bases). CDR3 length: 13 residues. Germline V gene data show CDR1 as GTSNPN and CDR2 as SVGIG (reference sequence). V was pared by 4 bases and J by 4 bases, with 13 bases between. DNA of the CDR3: TGTGCCTGGACCTCCGGACTGCTAGAGACCCAGTACTTC. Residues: CAWTSGLLETQYF.

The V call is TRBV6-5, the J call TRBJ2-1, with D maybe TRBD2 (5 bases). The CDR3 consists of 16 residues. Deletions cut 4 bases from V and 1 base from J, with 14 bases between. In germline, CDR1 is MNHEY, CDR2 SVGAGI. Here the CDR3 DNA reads TGTGCCAGCAGTTCCCGCTCAGCGGTATCCTACAATGAGCAGTTCTTC. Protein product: CASSSRSAVSYNEQFF.

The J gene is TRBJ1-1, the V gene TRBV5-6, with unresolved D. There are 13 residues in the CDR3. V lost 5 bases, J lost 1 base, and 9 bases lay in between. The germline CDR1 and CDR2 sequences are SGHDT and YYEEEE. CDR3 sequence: CASRPYENTEAFF. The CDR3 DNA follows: TGTGCCAGCAGACCCTACGAGAACACTGAAGCTTTCTTT.

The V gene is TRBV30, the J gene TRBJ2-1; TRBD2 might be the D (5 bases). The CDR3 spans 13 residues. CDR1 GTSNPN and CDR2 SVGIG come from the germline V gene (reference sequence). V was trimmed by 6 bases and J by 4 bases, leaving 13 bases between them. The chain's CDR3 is CACLYRGYNEQFF. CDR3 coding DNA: TGTGCCTGCCTCTATCGAGGGTACAATGAGCAGTTCTTC.

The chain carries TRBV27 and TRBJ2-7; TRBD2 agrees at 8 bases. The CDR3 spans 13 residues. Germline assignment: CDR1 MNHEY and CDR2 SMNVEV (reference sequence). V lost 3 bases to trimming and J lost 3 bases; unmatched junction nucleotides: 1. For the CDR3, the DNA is TGTGCCAGCAGTTTGGGACTAGACTACGAGCAGTACTTC. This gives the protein CASSLGLDYEQYF.

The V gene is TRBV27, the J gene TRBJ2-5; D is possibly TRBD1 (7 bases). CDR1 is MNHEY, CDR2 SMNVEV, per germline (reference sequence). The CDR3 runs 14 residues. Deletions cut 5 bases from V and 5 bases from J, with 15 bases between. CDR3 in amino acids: CASSPFAGGETQYF. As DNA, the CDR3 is TGTGCCAGCAGTCCCTTTGCAGGGGGGGAGACCCAGTACTTC.

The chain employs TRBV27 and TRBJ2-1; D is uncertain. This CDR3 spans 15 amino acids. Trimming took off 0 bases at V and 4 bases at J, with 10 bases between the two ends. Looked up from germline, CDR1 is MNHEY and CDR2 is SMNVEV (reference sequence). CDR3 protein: CASSLSVGLYNEQFF. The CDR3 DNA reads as TGTGCCAGCAGTTTATCGGTTGGGCTATACAATGAGCAGTTCTTC.

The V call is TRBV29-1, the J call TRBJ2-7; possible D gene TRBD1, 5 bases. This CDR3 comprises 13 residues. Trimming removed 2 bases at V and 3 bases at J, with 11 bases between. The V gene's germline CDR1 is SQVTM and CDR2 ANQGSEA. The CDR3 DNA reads TGCAGCGTTGAAAGTGACAGAAACTACGAGCAGTACTTC. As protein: CSVESDRNYEQYF.

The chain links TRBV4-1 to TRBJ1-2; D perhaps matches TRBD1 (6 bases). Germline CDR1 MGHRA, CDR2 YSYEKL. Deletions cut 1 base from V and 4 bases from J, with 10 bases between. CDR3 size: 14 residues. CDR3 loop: CASSQGSGVYGYTF. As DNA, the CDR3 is TGCGCCAGCAGCCAAGGTTCAGGGGTCTATGGCTACACCTTC.

The CDR3 sequence is CASSLEGGSEQYF. CDR3 DNA: TGTGCCAGCAGCTTAGAGGGTGGGAGCGAGCAGTACTTC. This chain connects TRBV7-2 to TRBJ2-7; a possible D gene is TRBD2 (5 bases). Per germline, CDR1 SGHTA and CDR2 FQGNSA. V was pared by 1 base and J by 6 bases, with 10 bases between. This CDR3 has 13 amino acids. Looking up the rest from reference TRBV7-2 and TRBJ2-7 gives the full variable domain: GAGVSQSPSNKVTEKGKDVELRCDPISGHTALYWYRQSLGQGLEFLIYFQGNSAPDKSGLPSDRFSAERTGGSVSTLTIQRTQQEDSAVYLCASSLEGGSEQYFGPGTRLTVT.

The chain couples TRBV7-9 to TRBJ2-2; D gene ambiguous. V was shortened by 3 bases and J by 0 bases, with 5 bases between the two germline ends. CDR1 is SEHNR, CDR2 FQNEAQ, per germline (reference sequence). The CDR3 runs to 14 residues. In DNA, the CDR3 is TGTGCCAGCAGCTTCCTCGCGAACACCGGGGAGCTGTTTTTT. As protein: CASSFLANTGELFF.

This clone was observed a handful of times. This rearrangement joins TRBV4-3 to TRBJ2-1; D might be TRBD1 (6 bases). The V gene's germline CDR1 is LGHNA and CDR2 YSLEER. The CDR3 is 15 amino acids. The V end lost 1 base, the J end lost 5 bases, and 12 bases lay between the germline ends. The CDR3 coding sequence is TGCGCCAGCAGCCAAGGCACAGGGCTAAACAATGAGCAGTTCTTC. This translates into CASSQGTGLNNEQFF.

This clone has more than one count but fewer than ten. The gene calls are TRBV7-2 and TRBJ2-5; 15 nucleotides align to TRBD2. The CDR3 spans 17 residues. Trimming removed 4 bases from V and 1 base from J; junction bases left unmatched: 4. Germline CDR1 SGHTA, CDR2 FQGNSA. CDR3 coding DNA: TGTGCCAGCAGCTCGGGACTAGCGGGAGGTCGCCAAGAGACCCAGTACTTC. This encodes CASSSGLAGGRQETQYF.

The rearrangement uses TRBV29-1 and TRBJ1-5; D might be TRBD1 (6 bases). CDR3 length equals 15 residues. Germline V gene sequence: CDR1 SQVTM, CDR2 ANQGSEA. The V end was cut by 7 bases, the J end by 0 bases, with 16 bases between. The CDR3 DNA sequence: TGCAGCGCCGCTGTAGGGGGGGATAGCAATCAGCCCCAGCATTTT. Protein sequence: CSAAVGGDSNQPQHF. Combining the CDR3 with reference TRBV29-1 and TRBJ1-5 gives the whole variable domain SAVISQKPSRDICQRGTSLTIQCQVDSQVTMMFWYRQQPGQSLTLIATANQGSEATYESGFVIDKFPISRPNLTFSTLTVSNMSPEDSSIYLCSAAVGGDSNQPQHFGDGTRLSIL.

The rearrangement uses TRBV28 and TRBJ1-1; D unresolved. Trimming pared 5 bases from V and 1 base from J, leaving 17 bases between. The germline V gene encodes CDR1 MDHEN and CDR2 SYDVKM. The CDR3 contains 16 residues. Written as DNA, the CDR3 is TGTGCCAGCAGTCCATCTATAAGAGGCAGGAACACTGAAGCTTTCTTT. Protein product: CASSPSIRGRNTEAFF.